The 2 T cell receptor beta chains given below trace back to one sample, sequenced in a study of shared clonotypes between healthy human individuals. Data came from immunoSEQ multiplex PCR; TCRdb stores just in-frame clones and leaves some out. Here the sample spans about 2 million clones, approximately 94% being singletons. Naive-designated CD8 cells lacked CD45RO, were positively enriched for CCR7, and omitted terminally differentiated effector memory CD45RA+ cells. Sequencing was done on a sample of naive CD8+ T cells sorted from blood. These receptors were taken from a man between 18 and 35 years old in good health.

V is TRBV6-4 and J is TRBJ2-1; a weak D match, TRBD2 (5 bases). Looked up from germline, CDR1 is MRHNA and CDR2 is SNTAGT. V was cut by 0 bases and J by 10 bases, with 13 bases left in between. There are 14 residues in the CDR3. The CDR3: CASSDSPGSREQFF. In DNA, the CDR3 is TGTGCCAGCAGTGACTCCCCGGGGTCAAGGGAGCAGTTCTTC.

This sequence joins TRBV10-3 and TRBJ2-3; 8 bases are a match to TRBD2. The CDR3 loop spans 17 amino acids. Trimming removed 0 bases from V and 0 bases from J; junction bases left unmatched: 5. In germline, CDR1 is ENHRY, CDR2 SYGVKD. DNA of the CDR3: TGTGCCATCAGTGAGTCCCCACGGGGGGGTAGCACAGATACGCAGTATTTT. Its translation is CAISESPRGGSTDTQYF.